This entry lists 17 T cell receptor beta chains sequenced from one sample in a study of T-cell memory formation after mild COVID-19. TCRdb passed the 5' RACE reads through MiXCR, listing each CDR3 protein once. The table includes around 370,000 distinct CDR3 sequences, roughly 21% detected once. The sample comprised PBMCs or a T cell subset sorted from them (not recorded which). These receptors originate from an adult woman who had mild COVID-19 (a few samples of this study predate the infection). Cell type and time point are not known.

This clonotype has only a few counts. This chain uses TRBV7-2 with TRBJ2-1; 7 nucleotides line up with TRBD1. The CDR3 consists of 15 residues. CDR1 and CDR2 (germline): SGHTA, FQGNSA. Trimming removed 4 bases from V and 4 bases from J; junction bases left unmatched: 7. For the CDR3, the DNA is TGTGCCAGCAGCTCCGGGACAGCTATGTACAATGAGCAGTTCTTC. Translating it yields CASSSGTAMYNEQFF.

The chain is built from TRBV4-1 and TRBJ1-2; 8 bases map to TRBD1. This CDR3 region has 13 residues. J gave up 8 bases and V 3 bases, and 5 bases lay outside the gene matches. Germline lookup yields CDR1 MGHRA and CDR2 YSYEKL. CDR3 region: CASSHPDRAGYTF. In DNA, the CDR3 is TGCGCCAGCAGCCACCCGGACAGGGCGGGCTACACCTTC.

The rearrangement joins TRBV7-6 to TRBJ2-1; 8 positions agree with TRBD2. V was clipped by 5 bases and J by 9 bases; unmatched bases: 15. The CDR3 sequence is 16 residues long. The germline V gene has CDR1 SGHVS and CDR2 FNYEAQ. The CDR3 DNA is TGTGCCAGCAGCCCTGTCGGTACGGGAGGGCGGGTTGAGCAGTTCTTC. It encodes CASSPVGTGGRVEQFF.

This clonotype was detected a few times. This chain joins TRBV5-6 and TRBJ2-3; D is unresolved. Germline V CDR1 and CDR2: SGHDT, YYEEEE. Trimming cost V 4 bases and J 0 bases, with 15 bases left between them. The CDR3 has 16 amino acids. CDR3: CASSSKENPSTDTQYF. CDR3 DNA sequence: TGTGCCAGCAGCAGTAAGGAGAACCCTAGCACAGATACGCAGTATTTT.

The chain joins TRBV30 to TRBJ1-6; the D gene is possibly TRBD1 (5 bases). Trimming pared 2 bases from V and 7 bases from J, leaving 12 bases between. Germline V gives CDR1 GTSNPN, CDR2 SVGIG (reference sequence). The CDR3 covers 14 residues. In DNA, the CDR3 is TGTGCCTGGAGTTTCCGGGGGGTAAATTCACCCCTCCACTTT. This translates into CAWSFRGVNSPLHF.

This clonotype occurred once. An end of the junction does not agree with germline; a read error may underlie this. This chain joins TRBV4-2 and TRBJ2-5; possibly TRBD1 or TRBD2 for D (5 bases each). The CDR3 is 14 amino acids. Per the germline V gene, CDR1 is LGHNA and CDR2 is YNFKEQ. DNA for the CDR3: TGTGCCAGCAGCCTCGGGGACGTCTGCGAGACCCTGTACTTC. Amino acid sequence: CASSLGDVCETLYF.

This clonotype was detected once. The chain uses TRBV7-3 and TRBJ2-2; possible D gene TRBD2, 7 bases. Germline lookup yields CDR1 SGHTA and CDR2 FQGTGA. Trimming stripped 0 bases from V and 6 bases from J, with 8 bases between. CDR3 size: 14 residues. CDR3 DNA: TGTGCCAGCAGCTTAACCGGGGGGCCCGGGGAGCTGTTTTTT. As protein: CASSLTGGPGELFF.

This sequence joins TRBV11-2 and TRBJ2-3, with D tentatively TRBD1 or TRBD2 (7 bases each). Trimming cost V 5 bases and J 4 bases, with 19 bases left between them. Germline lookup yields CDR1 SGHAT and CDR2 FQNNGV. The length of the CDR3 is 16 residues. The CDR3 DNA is TGTGCCAGCAGCCCGACCCGGTCAGGGGGGGCAGATACGCAGTATTTT. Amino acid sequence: CASSPTRSGGADTQYF.

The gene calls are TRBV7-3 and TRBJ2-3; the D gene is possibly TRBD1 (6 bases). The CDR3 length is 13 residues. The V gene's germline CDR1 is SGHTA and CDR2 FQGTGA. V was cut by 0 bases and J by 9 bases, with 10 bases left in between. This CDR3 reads CASSLTGAGTQYF. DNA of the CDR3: TGTGCCAGCAGCTTAACGGGGGCAGGGACGCAGTATTTT.

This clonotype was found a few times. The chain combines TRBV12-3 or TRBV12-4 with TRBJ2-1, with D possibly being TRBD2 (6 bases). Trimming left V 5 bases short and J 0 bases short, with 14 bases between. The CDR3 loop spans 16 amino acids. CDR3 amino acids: CASSTRGRSSYNEQFF. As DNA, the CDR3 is TGTGCCAGCAGTACCCGGGGGAGGAGCTCCTACAATGAGCAGTTCTTC.

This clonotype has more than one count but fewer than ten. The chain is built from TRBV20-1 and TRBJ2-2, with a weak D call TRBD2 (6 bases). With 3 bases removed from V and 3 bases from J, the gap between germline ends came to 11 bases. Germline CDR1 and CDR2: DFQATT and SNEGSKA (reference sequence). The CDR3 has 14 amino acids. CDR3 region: CSASRGEDTGELFF. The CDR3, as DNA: TGCAGTGCTAGTCGCGGGGAGGACACCGGGGAGCTGTTTTTT.

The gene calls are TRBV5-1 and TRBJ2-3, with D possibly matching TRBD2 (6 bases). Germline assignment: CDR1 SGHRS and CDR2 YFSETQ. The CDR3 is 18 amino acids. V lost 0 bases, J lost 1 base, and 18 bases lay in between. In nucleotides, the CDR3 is TGCGCCAGCAGCTTGGGAAGTGTGCGGGGTATCGGCACAGATACGCAGTATTTT. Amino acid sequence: CASSLGSVRGIGTDTQYF.

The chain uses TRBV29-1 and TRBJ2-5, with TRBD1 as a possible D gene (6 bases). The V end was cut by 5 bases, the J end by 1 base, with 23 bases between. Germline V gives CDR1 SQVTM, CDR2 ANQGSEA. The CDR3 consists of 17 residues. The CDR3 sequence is CSVIPLLAGVAQETQYF. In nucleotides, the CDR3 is TGCAGCGTTATTCCGCTTCTTGCAGGGGTGGCCCAAGAGACCCAGTACTTC.

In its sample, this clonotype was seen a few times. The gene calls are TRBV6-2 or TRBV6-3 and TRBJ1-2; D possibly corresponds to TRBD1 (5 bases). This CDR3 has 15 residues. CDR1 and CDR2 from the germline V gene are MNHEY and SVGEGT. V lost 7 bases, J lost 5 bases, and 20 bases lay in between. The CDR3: CASTFGGRPMYGYTF. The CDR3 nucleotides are TGTGCCAGCACCTTCGGGGGACGCCCCATGTATGGCTACACCTTC.

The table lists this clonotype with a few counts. DNA for the CDR3: TGCGCCAGCAGCTTGGAGGGGTTGGGGAACACTGAAGCTTTCTTT. Its translation is CASSLEGLGNTEAFF. J is TRBJ1-1 and V is TRBV5-1; maybe TRBD1 (5 bases). With 0 bases removed from V and 1 base from J, the gap between germline ends came to 10 bases. The CDR3 totals 15 residues. Germline V CDR1 and CDR2: SGHRS, YFSETQ.

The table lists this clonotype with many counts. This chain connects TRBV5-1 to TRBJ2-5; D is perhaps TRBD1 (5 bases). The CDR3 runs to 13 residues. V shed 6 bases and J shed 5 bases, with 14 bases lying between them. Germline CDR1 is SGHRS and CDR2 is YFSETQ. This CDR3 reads CASTTPGKETQYF. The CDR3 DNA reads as TGCGCCAGCACCACCCCAGGGAAGGAGACCCAGTACTTC.

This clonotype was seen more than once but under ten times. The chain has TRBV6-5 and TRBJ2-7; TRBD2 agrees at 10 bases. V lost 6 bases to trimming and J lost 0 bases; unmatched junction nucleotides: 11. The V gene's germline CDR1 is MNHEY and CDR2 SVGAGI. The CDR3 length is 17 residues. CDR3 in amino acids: CASRPRPRTSGSYEQYF. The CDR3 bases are TGTGCCAGCAGGCCACGACCCCGGACTAGCGGCTCCTACGAGCAGTACTTC.